Below, one TCR beta chain is given with its context. V was shortened by 10 bases and J by 0 bases, with 12 bases between the two germline ends. The CDR3 totals 13 residues. The V gene's germline CDR1 is MNHEY and CDR2 SMNVEV (reference sequence). Libraries were prepared by immunoSEQ multiplex PCR; TCRdb keeps only in-frame clonotypes and omits some of them. The sample has some 85,000 clones, over 90% seen once. These data are taken from a study of technical replicates of blood from several donors. The sequencing sample was made of T cells isolated from PBMCs. This TCR was sampled from a human donor in good health. The chain employs TRBV27 and TRBJ1-1; D is undetermined. Here the CDR3 reads CATAESMNTEAFF. The CDR3 nucleotides are TGTGCCACTGCTGAGAGCATGAACACTGAAGCTTTCTTT.